This T cell receptor beta chain was recorded in a study of tumor-infiltrating lymphocytes in primary liver carcinoma. Study findings and constraints: Tumor region pairs overlapped more than did tumor-adjacent and tumor-blood pairs.

Without any cell sorting, roughly 18-34 mg of bulk tissue yielded co-extracted RNA and DNA. Within the sample, this clonotype is medium-sized. Its antigen is unknown. The CDR3 has 14 residues. V lost 5 bases to trimming and J lost 4 bases, with 12 bases between them. The template, roughly 510 ng total RNA, yielded TCR beta cDNA made with a constant-region primer. Three nested multiplex PCR rounds, a slightly modified ARM-PCR method, built the TCR beta libraries. Each of the first two PCR rounds ran nine to ten cycles with TRBV1-TRBV30 forward and C-beta reverse primers. TCRdb reanalysed the multiplex PCR reads using MiXCR and keeps one entry per CDR3 protein. The sample includes tens of thousands of distinct CDR3 sequences, about 73% of them seen just once.

The sequence came from a man aged 35 to 55 with primary liver carcinoma and hepatitis B virus infection. The sample consisted of liver tumor tissue from sampling region 3. Documented subset: tumor region T3, left-lateral pole. The gene calls are TRBV12-3 or TRBV12-4 and TRBJ1-3, with D possibly TRBD1 on 6 matching bases. The CDR3 here is CASSPHREGNTIYF. Here the CDR3 DNA reads TGTGCCAGCAGTCCGCACAGGGAAGGAAACACCATATATTTT.